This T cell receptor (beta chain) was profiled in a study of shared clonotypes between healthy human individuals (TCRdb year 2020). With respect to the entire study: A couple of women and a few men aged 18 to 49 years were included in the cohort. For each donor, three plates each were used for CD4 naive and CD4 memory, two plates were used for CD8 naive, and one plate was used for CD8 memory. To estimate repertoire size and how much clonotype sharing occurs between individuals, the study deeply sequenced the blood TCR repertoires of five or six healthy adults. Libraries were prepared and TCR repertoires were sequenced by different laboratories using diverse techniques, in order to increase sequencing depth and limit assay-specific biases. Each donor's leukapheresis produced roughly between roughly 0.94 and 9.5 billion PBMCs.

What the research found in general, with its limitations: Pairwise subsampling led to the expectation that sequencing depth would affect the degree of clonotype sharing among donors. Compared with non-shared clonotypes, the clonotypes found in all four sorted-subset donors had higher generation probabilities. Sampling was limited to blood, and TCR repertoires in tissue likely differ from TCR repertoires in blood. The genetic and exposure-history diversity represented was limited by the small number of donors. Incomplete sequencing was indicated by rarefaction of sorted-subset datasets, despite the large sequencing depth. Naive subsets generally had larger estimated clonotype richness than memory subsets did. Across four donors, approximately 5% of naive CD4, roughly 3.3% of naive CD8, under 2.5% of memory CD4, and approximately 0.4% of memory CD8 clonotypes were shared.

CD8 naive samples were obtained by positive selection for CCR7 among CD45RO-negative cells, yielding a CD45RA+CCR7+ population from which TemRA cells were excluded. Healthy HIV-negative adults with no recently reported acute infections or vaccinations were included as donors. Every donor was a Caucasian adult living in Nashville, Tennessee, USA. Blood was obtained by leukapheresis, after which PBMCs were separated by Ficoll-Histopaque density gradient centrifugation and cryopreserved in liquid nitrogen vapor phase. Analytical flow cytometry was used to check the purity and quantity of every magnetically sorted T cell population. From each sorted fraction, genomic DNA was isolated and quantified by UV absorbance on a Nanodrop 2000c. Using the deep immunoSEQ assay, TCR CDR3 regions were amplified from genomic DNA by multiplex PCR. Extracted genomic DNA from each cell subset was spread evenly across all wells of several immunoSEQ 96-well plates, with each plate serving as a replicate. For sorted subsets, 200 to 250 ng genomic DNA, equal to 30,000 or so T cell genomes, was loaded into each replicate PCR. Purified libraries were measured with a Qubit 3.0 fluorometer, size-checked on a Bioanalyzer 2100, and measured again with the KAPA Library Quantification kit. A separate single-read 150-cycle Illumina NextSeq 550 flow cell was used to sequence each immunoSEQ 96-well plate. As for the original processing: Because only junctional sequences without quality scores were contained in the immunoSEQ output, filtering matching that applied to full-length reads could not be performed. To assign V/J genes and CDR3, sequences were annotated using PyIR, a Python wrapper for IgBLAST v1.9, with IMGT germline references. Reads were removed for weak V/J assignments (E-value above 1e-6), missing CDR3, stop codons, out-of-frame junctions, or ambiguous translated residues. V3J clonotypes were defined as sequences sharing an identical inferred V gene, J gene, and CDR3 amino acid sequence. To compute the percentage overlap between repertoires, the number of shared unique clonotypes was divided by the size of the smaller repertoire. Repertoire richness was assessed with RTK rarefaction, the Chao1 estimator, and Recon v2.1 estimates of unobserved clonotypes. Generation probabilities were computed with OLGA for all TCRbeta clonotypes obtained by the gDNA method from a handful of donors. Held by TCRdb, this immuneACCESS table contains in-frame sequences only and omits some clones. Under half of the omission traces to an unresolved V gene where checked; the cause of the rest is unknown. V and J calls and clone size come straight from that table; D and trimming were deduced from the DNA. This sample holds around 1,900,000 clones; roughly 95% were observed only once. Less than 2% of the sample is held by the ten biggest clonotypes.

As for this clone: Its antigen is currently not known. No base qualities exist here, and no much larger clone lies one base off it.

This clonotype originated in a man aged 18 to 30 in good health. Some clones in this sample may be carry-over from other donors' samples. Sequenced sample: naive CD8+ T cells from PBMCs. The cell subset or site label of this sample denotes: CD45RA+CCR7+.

For the CDR3, the sequence is CASSMWGTGQGGAFF. The DNA sequence reads TGTGCCAGTAGTATGTGGGGCACAGGGCAGGGAGGAGCTTTCTTT. The chain couples TRBV19 to TRBJ1-1; tentative D gene TRBD1, with 6 bases matching. CDR1 LNHDA and CDR2 SQIVND were looked up in the germline V gene (reference sequence). Trimming costs V 3 bases and J 10 bases, and their ends lie 21 bases apart. The CDR3 holds 15 amino acids from the cysteine to the phenylalanine. The CDR3 DNA has 45 bases and is translated from base 1.